The 15 T cell receptor beta chains below all came from one sample that was sequenced in a study of cytomegalovirus exposure and HLA in healthy donors. 13 Jbeta primers and 60 Vbeta primers were used for the PCR. TCRdb's copy holds only in-frame clones and misses some; the assay was immunoSEQ multiplex PCR. The table for this sample gives 130,000 or so clones. The sequenced sample consisted of PBMCs. These receptors originate from a man between 18 and 35 years old in good health and CMV-seronegative.

J is TRBJ2-7 and V is TRBV18; 11 bases agree with TRBD1. Germline CDR1 KGHSH, CDR2 LQKENI. The CDR3 consists of 14 residues. V lost 6 bases, J lost 4 bases, and 5 bases stayed unmatched. The CDR3 bases are TGTGCCAGCTCCGGAGGACAGGGGGCTTACGAGCAGTACTTC. Translating gives CASSGGQGAYEQYF.

The rearrangement uses TRBV9 and TRBJ2-2; 10 bases fit TRBD2. The V gene's germline CDR1 is SGDLS and CDR2 YYNGEE. J lost 2 bases, V lost 7 bases, and 5 bases had no gene match. The CDR3 totals 15 residues. The CDR3 bases are TGTGCCAGCTCCTTAGCGGGGGGCAACACCGGGGAGCTGTTTTTT. Residues: CASSLAGGNTGELFF.

The chain is built from TRBV9 and TRBJ1-4, with unresolved D. Germline loops: CDR1 SGDLS, CDR2 YYNGEE. The ends were cut back, 3 bases at V and 5 bases at J, with 14 bases in the middle. This CDR3 is 15 amino acids long. The DNA for the CDR3 is TGTGCCAGCAGCGGAGAAGGGAGGCCCAATGAAAAACTGTTTTTT. Translation: CASSGEGRPNEKLFF.

The genes are TRBV6-1 and TRBJ1-6; no firm D call. Trimming removed 3 bases from V and 7 bases from J, with 13 bases in between. There are 15 residues in the CDR3. From germline, CDR1 is MNHNS and CDR2 SASEGT. CDR3 sequence (DNA): TGTGCCAGCAGTGAGAGGGAGGAAGGGAATTCACCCCTCCACTTT. The encoded protein is CASSEREEGNSPLHF.

This CDR3 reads CASSLGSSGNSDTQYF. CDR3 in DNA: TGTGCCAGCAGCTTAGGGTCTAGCGGGAATTCAGATACGCAGTATTTT. The chain links TRBV7-6 to TRBJ2-3; 9 positions match TRBD2. This CDR3 contains 16 residues. The J segment lost 4 bases and the V segment lost 1 base, leaving 6 bases of the junction unmatched. From germline, CDR1 is SGHVS and CDR2 FNYEAQ.

The rearrangement links TRBV7-8 to TRBJ2-7; 8 nucleotides align to TRBD1. The length of the CDR3 is 17 residues. Germline V CDR1 and CDR2: SGHVS, FQNEAQ. V was pared by 4 bases and J by 3 bases, with 14 bases of the junction left unmatched. The CDR3 protein is CASSSRRGQGFSYEQYF. In DNA form, the CDR3 reads TGTGCCAGCAGCTCCAGACGCGGACAGGGTTTCAGCTACGAGCAGTACTTC.

This chain links TRBV28 with TRBJ1-2; perhaps TRBD1 as D (6 bases). The germline gives CDR1 MDHEN, CDR2 SYDVKM. The V and J ends lost 10 bases and 4 bases respectively, with 13 bases between them. The CDR3 consists of 12 residues. CDR3 residues: CATITGIYGYTF. CDR3 DNA sequence: TGTGCCACCATAACAGGGATCTATGGCTACACCTTC.

The V gene is TRBV28, the J gene TRBJ1-6; the D is unclear. This CDR3 is built from 14 residues. With 7 bases removed from V and 5 bases from J, the gap between germline ends came to 12 bases. Looked up from germline, CDR1 is MDHEN and CDR2 is SYDVKM. The CDR3 is CASNTPRNNSPLHF. The CDR3 coding sequence is TGTGCCAGCAACACCCCCAGGAATAATTCACCCCTCCACTTT.

This chain connects TRBV5-1 to TRBJ1-1, with D hard to call. V lost 4 bases and J 5 bases, leaving 18 bases between the germline ends. This CDR3 spans 15 amino acids. Germline V gives CDR1 SGHRS, CDR2 YFSETQ. The CDR3 region is CASSHSPGTSTEAFF. The CDR3 DNA reads TGCGCCAGCAGCCACAGCCCAGGAACATCGACTGAAGCTTTCTTT.

The V call is TRBV27, the J call TRBJ2-2; 7 nucleotides line up with TRBD2. Germline V gives CDR1 MNHEY, CDR2 SMNVEV (reference sequence). CDR3 length: 15 residues. Unmatched junction bases numbered 8, after V lost 6 bases and J lost 4 bases. The CDR3 spells CASSLGGSGTGELFF. The CDR3 DNA reads TGTGCCAGCAGCTTAGGCGGGAGTGGCACCGGGGAGCTGTTTTTT.

V and J are TRBV9 and TRBJ2-5; D is possibly TRBD2 (5 bases). The J call may be faulty, since TRBJ2-7 better matches the DNA end. This CDR3 has 14 amino acids. Germline-derived CDR1 and CDR2 are SGDLS and YYNGEE. CDR3: CASSPRTRVYEQYF. In DNA, the CDR3 is TGTGCCAGCAGCCCCAGGACTCGCGTCTACGAGCAGTACTTC.

This rearrangement joins TRBV30 to TRBJ1-3; D is unclear. In germline, CDR1 is GTSNPN, CDR2 SVGIG (reference sequence). Trimming took off 2 bases at V and 0 bases at J, with 5 bases between the two ends. There are 13 residues in the CDR3. The CDR3 sequence: CAWSTGSGNTIYF. The CDR3 bases are TGTGCCTGGAGTACCGGCTCTGGAAACACCATATATTTT.

The rearrangement links TRBV19 to TRBJ2-5; D is unresolved. CDR1 is LNHDA, CDR2 SQIVND, per germline (reference sequence). The V end was cut by 7 bases, the J end by 2 bases, with 14 bases between. The length of the CDR3 is 14 residues. This CDR3 is CASKARVQQETQYF. CDR3 in DNA: TGTGCCAGTAAAGCCCGGGTCCAGCAAGAGACCCAGTACTTC.

The chain links TRBV18 to TRBJ2-2; tentative D call: TRBD2 (6 bases). Trimming stripped 5 bases from V and 6 bases from J, with 16 bases between. The germline V gene has CDR1 KGHSH and CDR2 LQKENI. The CDR3 loop spans 15 amino acids. The CDR3 loop reads CASSERDWAAGELFF. The CDR3 DNA reads TGTGCCAGCTCAGAACGGGACTGGGCTGCCGGGGAGCTGTTTTTT.

The rearrangement uses TRBV9 and TRBJ1-6, with 7 bases aligning to TRBD1. With 5 bases clipped from V and 5 bases from J, the junction kept 7 bases outside the gene matches. Germline CDR1 SGDLS, CDR2 YYNGEE. The CDR3 totals 15 residues. CDR3 sequence reads: CASRDRDSHNSPLHF. DNA for the CDR3: TGTGCCAGCAGAGACCGGGACAGCCATAATTCACCCCTCCACTTT.